These T cell receptor beta chains were read from a single sample in a study of blood T cells in healthy people across ages. TCRdb recomputed calls from the 5' RACE reads with MiXCR, one row per CDR3 protein. The table records around 990,000 distinct CDR3 sequences, 25% of them present only once. These data are also associated with another study on T cells of mothers and their children.

The sample was blood. Receptors originate from a girl aged 2 to 10 in good health. The conserved cysteine and the conserved F or W are not part of the CDR3 here. Fields, in order: V gene, D gene, J gene, CDR3 protein. The D gene is left open where the match is weak.

V gene: TRBV12-3/TRBV12-4
D gene: .
J gene: TRBJ1-4
CDR3 protein: ASSSGLINEKLF

V gene: TRBV5-1
D gene: TRBD1
J gene: TRBJ1-2
CDR3 protein: ASGHPGQGNWDGYT

V gene: TRBV28
D gene: .
J gene: TRBJ2-2
CDR3 protein: ASSLSSANTGELF

V gene: TRBV11-2
D gene: TRBD1
J gene: TRBJ2-3
CDR3 protein: ASTWTGSETDTQY

V gene: TRBV7-2
D gene: .
J gene: TRBJ1-6
CDR3 protein: ASSLYLGQALH

V gene: TRBV29-1
D gene: TRBD1
J gene: TRBJ1-1
CDR3 protein: SVAGGPEAF

V gene: TRBV4-1
D gene: .
J gene: TRBJ2-7
CDR3 protein: ASSQDGTAAYEQY

V gene: TRBV5-1
D gene: .
J gene: TRBJ2-5
CDR3 protein: ASSLGPRGEETQY

V gene: TRBV7-6
D gene: .
J gene: TRBJ2-1
CDR3 protein: ASSLRWGGQPLYNEQF

V gene: TRBV11-2
D gene: .
J gene: TRBJ2-4
CDR3 protein: ASSLAGQNIQY